This is a list of T cell receptor beta chains from one sample in a study of shared clonotypes between healthy human individuals. Profiled with immunoSEQ multiplex PCR; TCRdb holds only in-frame clones, not every one. The sample has 2 million to 3 million clones, under 95% seen once. The sample consisted of naive CD4+ T cells from PBMCs. The receptors were sampled from a man between 18 and 35 years old in good health. Some clones in this sample may be carry-over from other donors' samples. CDR3s include the opening cysteine and the closing phenylalanine or tryptophan. A D gene is named only where the DNA matches it firmly. Clone size is not always given. Where it is, it says once, few, many or a class for expanded clones.

size	V	D	J	CDR3
.	TRBV12-5	.	TRBJ2-2	CASGLAGTASNTGELFF
.	TRBV9	.	TRBJ2-3	CASSRDNDTFDRTDTQYF
.	TRBV2	TRBD1	TRBJ2-7	CASSEQGTGEQYF
.	TRBV12-5	.	TRBJ2-7	CASGLVGSYEQYF
.	TRBV5-1	TRBD1	TRBJ2-2	CASSFGGTVNTGELFF
.	TRBV5-4	TRBD2	TRBJ2-5	CASIPPGLADQETQYF
once	TRBV6-6	.	TRBJ2-7	CASSFFYEQYF
.	TRBV7-9	.	TRBJ2-1	CASSLGTGSSPGSEQFF
.	TRBV19	.	TRBJ1-3	CASRQPGNTIYF
.	TRBV4-2	TRBD2	TRBJ2-1	CASSQSIQTGPLAGGAYNEQFF
.	TRBV29-1	.	TRBJ1-1	CSVKRPNTEAFF
.	TRBV7-2	TRBD2	TRBJ2-7	CASKNTGTSGYEQYF